Listed below are T cell receptor beta chains from one sample, sequenced in a study of CD8 T cells in Susac syndrome. TCRdb called the immunoSEQ multiplex PCR reads again in MiXCR, with one record for every CDR3 protein. The sample has 180,000 or so distinct CDR3 sequences; about 93% are singletons. What was sequenced was CD4+ T cells from PBMCs. The receptors here all came from a human donor in good health. Each CDR3 is given with its conserved first and last residue. D genes are given only for firm matches. The size entry is marked missing in some rows and otherwise reads once, few, many or a size class.

size: NA; D: NA; J: TRBJ1-1; length: 14; V: TRBV9; DNA: TGTGCCAGCAGCGTAGCCGCCCAGAACACTGAAGCTTTCTTT; CDR3: CASSVAAQNTEAFF
size: NA; D: TRBD1; J: TRBJ1-2; length: 15; V: TRBV5-1; DNA: TGCGCCAGCAGCTTCTCGGGACAGACTGTTTATGGCTACACCTTC; CDR3: CASSFSGQTVYGYTF
size: NA; D: NA; J: TRBJ1-2; length: 14; V: TRBV7-8; DNA: TGTGCCAGCAGCTCCGGGTTTGGGGGTACTGGCTACACCTTC; CDR3: CASSSGFGGTGYTF
size: NA; D: NA; J: TRBJ1-6; length: 14; V: TRBV12-3/TRBV12-4; DNA: TGTGCCAGCAGTTCGATTGGGGTGACTTCACCCCTCCACTTT; CDR3: CASSSIGVTSPLHF
size: NA; D: TRBD1; J: TRBJ2-7; length: 15; V: TRBV4-3; DNA: TGCGCCAGCAGCTACCATAGGGGGCCGCCCTACGAGCAGTACTTC; CDR3: CASSYHRGPPYEQYF
size: NA; D: NA; J: TRBJ1-2; length: 13; V: TRBV3-1; DNA: TGTGCCAGCAGCCCCGACGGGCAGGGTGGCTACACCTTC; CDR3: CASSPDGQGGYTF
size: few; D: NA; J: TRBJ2-3; length: 14; V: TRBV4-2; DNA: TGTGCCAGCAGCCAAGAAGGGAGCACAGATACGCAGTATTTT; CDR3: CASSQEGSTDTQYF
size: NA; D: NA; J: TRBJ2-7; length: 17; V: TRBV7-2; DNA: TGTGCCAGCAGCTTGGTGGGAGGTCTGGGGATCTCCTACGAGCAGTACTTC; CDR3: CASSLVGGLGISYEQYF
size: NA; D: NA; J: TRBJ2-3; length: 13; V: TRBV20-1; DNA: TGCAGTGCTAGACGGCATACTTCAGATACGCAGTATTTT; CDR3: CSARRHTSDTQYF
size: NA; D: TRBD1; J: TRBJ2-7; length: 14; V: TRBV14; DNA: TGTGCCAGCAGCCAAGGTGCAGGGGGCTACGAGCAGTACTTC; CDR3: CASSQGAGGYEQYF
size: NA; D: NA; J: TRBJ1-4; length: 15; V: TRBV4-3; DNA: TGCGCCAGCAGCCAAGGCCGCTCAACTAATGAAAAACTGTTTTTT; CDR3: CASSQGRSTNEKLFF
size: NA; D: NA; J: TRBJ1-1; length: 14; V: TRBV7-2; DNA: TGTGCCAGCAGCTTAGCGAATTGGCAGACTGAAGCTTTCTTT; CDR3: CASSLANWQTEAFF
size: NA; D: NA; J: TRBJ2-7; length: 13; V: TRBV5-1; DNA: TGCGCCAGCAGCATGGACAGCGCCTACGAGCAGTACTTC; CDR3: CASSMDSAYEQYF
size: NA; D: TRBD1; J: TRBJ1-6; length: 14; V: TRBV20-1; DNA: TGCAGCGCACGAAGGACAGGGCTCGGCTCACCCCTCCACTTT; CDR3: CSARRTGLGSPLHF
size: once; D: NA; J: TRBJ1-2; length: 15; V: TRBV5-4; DNA: TGTGCCAGCAGCTTGTATTTAGTATACCCACAAGGCTACACCTTC; CDR3: CASSLYLVYPQGYTF
size: NA; D: NA; J: TRBJ1-2; length: 14; V: TRBV19; DNA: TGTGCCAGTAGTATAGGGACAGTACTTCATGGCTACACCTTC; CDR3: CASSIGTVLHGYTF
size: NA; D: NA; J: TRBJ2-1; length: 12; V: TRBV29-1; DNA: TGCAGCGTTGAAGATGGGCCGGACTTCCTGTTCTTC; CDR3: CSVEDGPDFLFF
size: NA; D: TRBD1; J: TRBJ1-6; length: 16; V: TRBV5-1; DNA: TGCGCCAGCAGCTTGGAAGGACAGGGGAGAAATTCACCCCTCCACTTT; CDR3: CASSLEGQGRNSPLHF
size: NA; D: NA; J: TRBJ2-2; length: 15; V: TRBV3-1; DNA: TGTGCCAGCAGCCAGGACCCCCGGAACACCGGGGAGCTGTTTTTT; CDR3: CASSQDPRNTGELFF
size: NA; D: NA; J: TRBJ2-5; length: 14; V: TRBV7-2; DNA: TGTGCCAGCAGCTCCACCGGGACGCTAGAGACCCAGTACTTC; CDR3: CASSSTGTLETQYF
size: NA; D: NA; J: TRBJ2-4; length: 17; V: TRBV6-1; DNA: TGTGCCAGCAGCCAGGACAGCTTAGCTCTGGGCAAAAACATTCAGTACTTC; CDR3: CASSQDSLALGKNIQYF
size: few; D: NA; J: TRBJ1-1; length: 14; V: TRBV6-2/TRBV6-3; DNA: TGTGCCAGCAGTTACGGCAGACTGAACACTGAAGCTTTCTTT; CDR3: CASSYGRLNTEAFF
size: NA; D: TRBD1; J: TRBJ2-1; length: 15; V: TRBV29-1; DNA: TGCAGCGTTGAGATGCGGGACAGGAACTACAATGAGCAGTTCTTC; CDR3: CSVEMRDRNYNEQFF
size: NA; D: NA; J: TRBJ2-7; length: 12; V: TRBV29-1; DNA: TGCAGCGTTGAGGCCTCCGCCAACGAGCAGTACTTC; CDR3: CSVEASANEQYF
size: NA; D: NA; J: TRBJ2-5; length: 13; V: TRBV6-1; DNA: TGTGCCAGCACGGGGGCGGGACGTGAGACCCAGTACTTC; CDR3: CASTGAGRETQYF
size: few; D: TRBD1; J: TRBJ2-3; length: 12; V: TRBV7-2; DNA: TGTGCCAGCAGCGCCGACAGGGGTACGCAGTATTTT; CDR3: CASSADRGTQYF
size: once; D: TRBD2; J: TRBJ2-5; length: 15; V: TRBV20-1; DNA: TGCAGTGCTAACCCGAGAGCGGGGCCTGGGGAGACCCAGTACTTC; CDR3: CSANPRAGPGETQYF
size: NA; D: NA; J: TRBJ1-3; length: 15; V: TRBV4-2; DNA: TGTGCCAGCAGCCAAGAACCCCGGACCGGAAACACCATATATTTT; CDR3: CASSQEPRTGNTIYF
size: NA; D: NA; J: TRBJ2-7; length: 14; V: TRBV9; DNA: TGTGCCAGCAGCGTATCCCAACTCACCTACGAGCAGTACTTC; CDR3: CASSVSQLTYEQYF
size: NA; D: TRBD1; J: TRBJ2-5; length: 15; V: TRBV12-5; DNA: TGTGCTAGTGGTTCCGGACAGGGACCTCAAGAGACCCAGTACTTC; CDR3: CASGSGQGPQETQYF
size: once; D: NA; J: TRBJ1-6; length: 14; V: TRBV10-3; DNA: TGTGCCATCAGCCCCGGGACCTCCAATTCACCCCTCCACTTT; CDR3: CAISPGTSNSPLHF
size: NA; D: TRBD1; J: TRBJ1-1; length: 12; V: TRBV29-1; DNA: TGCAGCGTAGGACAGGCTAACACTGAAGCTTTCTTT; CDR3: CSVGQANTEAFF
size: NA; D: NA; J: TRBJ2-5; length: 14; V: TRBV7-2; DNA: TGTGCCAGCAGCCAGGGGACCTACCAAGAGACCCAGTACTTC; CDR3: CASSQGTYQETQYF
size: NA; D: TRBD2; J: TRBJ2-7; length: 15; V: TRBV6-5; DNA: TGTGCCAGCAGTCGGTATGGGGGGGGCTCCTACGAGCAGTACTTC; CDR3: CASSRYGGGSYEQYF
size: once; D: TRBD2; J: TRBJ2-1; length: 16; V: TRBV11-3; DNA: TGTGCCAGCAGCTTAGGTCTAGCGGGGGTCTACAATGAGCAGTTCTTC; CDR3: CASSLGLAGVYNEQFF
size: NA; D: NA; J: TRBJ1-2; length: 15; V: TRBV18; DNA: TGTGCCAGCTCACCCCGGAATGCGTTCAACTATGGCTACACCTTC; CDR3: CASSPRNAFNYGYTF
size: few; D: NA; J: TRBJ2-7; length: 11; V: TRBV2; DNA: TGTGCCAGCACCGAATTGTACGAGCAGTACTTC; CDR3: CASTELYEQYF
size: NA; D: NA; J: TRBJ2-5; length: 16; V: TRBV24-1; DNA: TGTGCCACCAGTGATGAGGCCGGGACTTCGGAGGAGACCCAGTACTTC; CDR3: CATSDEAGTSEETQYF
size: NA; D: NA; J: TRBJ2-7; length: 15; V: TRBV28; DNA: TGTGCCAGCAGTACCGGCGGGGACGGTGACTACGAGCAGTACTTC; CDR3: CASSTGGDGDYEQYF
size: once; D: NA; J: TRBJ1-2; length: 14; V: TRBV5-1; DNA: TGCGCCAGCAGCTTGGCGACAGGAACCTATGGCTACACCTTC; CDR3: CASSLATGTYGYTF
size: NA; D: NA; J: TRBJ2-3; length: 12; V: TRBV24-1; DNA: TGTGCCACCAGTGATTCAATCGATACGCAGTATTTT; CDR3: CATSDSIDTQYF
size: NA; D: NA; J: TRBJ2-3; length: 16; V: TRBV7-9; DNA: TGTGCCAGCAGCCGAGACAGGAGACCTAGCACAGATACGCAGTATTTT; CDR3: CASSRDRRPSTDTQYF
size: NA; D: NA; J: TRBJ2-7; length: 14; V: TRBV19; DNA: TGTGCCAGTAGTATAGAGCACCTGAGCTACGAGCAGTACTTC; CDR3: CASSIEHLSYEQYF
size: once; D: NA; J: TRBJ1-1; length: 16; V: TRBV7-9; DNA: TGTGCCAGCAGCGCGCTAGCCGGCGGGTTGAACACTGAAGCTTTCTTT; CDR3: CASSALAGGLNTEAFF
size: NA; D: TRBD2; J: TRBJ2-3; length: 14; V: TRBV2; DNA: TGTGCCAGCAGTGATCCTAGCGGGGCTTATACGCAGTATTTT; CDR3: CASSDPSGAYTQYF
size: NA; D: NA; J: TRBJ2-3; length: 15; V: TRBV5-1; DNA: TGCGCCAGCAGCTTGTCCCCAGCCGGCACAGATACGCAGTATTTT; CDR3: CASSLSPAGTDTQYF
size: NA; D: TRBD1; J: TRBJ1-2; length: 12; V: TRBV20-1; DNA: TGCAGTGCCACTACAGGGGACTATGGCTACACCTTC; CDR3: CSATTGDYGYTF
size: NA; D: TRBD1; J: TRBJ1-1; length: 15; V: TRBV2; DNA: TGTGCCAGCAGAGAACAGGGGGCGCGGGGTACTGAAGCCTTCTTT; CDR3: CASREQGARGTEAFF
size: NA; D: NA; J: TRBJ1-6; length: 18; V: TRBV4-3; DNA: TGCGCCAGCAGCCAAGATCTGTTTCGGGACGGATATAATTCACCCCTCCACTTT; CDR3: CASSQDLFRDGYNSPLHF
size: NA; D: NA; J: TRBJ2-7; length: 14; V: TRBV5-1; DNA: TGCGCCAGCAGCTTTACAGCTGGGGCGGCCGAGCAGTACTTC; CDR3: CASSFTAGAAEQYF
size: NA; D: TRBD2; J: TRBJ2-1; length: 15; V: TRBV5-1; DNA: TGCGCCAGCAGCGCCGGGACTAGCGTCTACAATGAGCAGTTCTTC; CDR3: CASSAGTSVYNEQFF
size: NA; D: TRBD2; J: TRBJ2-3; length: 18; V: TRBV7-2; DNA: TGTGCCAGCAGCTCAAGACTAGCGGGGGTTCCTAGCACAGATACGCAGTATTTT; CDR3: CASSSRLAGVPSTDTQYF
size: once; D: NA; J: TRBJ2-7; length: 13; V: TRBV9; DNA: TGTGCCAGCAGCGTAGCGGGAGAATTGGAGCAGTACTTC; CDR3: CASSVAGELEQYF
size: NA; D: NA; J: TRBJ2-1; length: 11; V: TRBV7-9; DNA: TGTGCCAGCAGCTTAGACCGGGAGCAGTTCTTC; CDR3: CASSLDREQFF
size: NA; D: TRBD2; J: TRBJ2-1; length: 15; V: TRBV3-1; DNA: TGTGCCAGCAGCCCGGCGGGGGGGCCTTACAATGAGCAGTTCTTC; CDR3: CASSPAGGPYNEQFF